This entry is about one TCR beta chain. The CDR3 length is 14 residues. Germline V gene lookup returns CDR1 SGHTA and CDR2 FQGNSA. After removal of 3 bases from V and 5 bases from J, the junction contained 4 bases not matched to a gene. The sample belongs to a study of blood T cells in healthy people across ages. Primers used in a second PCR of about 7 to 12 cycles were a sample-barcoded 5' primer and a J-beta primer mix. TCRdb reanalysed the 5' RACE reads using MiXCR and keeps one entry per CDR3 protein. The sample contains 1.5 million to 2 million distinct CDR3 sequences, around 48% of which appear only once.

This rearrangement joins TRBV7-2 to TRBJ2-1, with 7 bases that match TRBD2. Sequenced material: blood. The TCR sequence derives from a woman between 40 and 50 years old in good health. CDR3 sequence: CASSFGGTHNEQFF. DNA for the CDR3: TGTGCCAGCAGCTTCGGGGGGACGCACAATGAGCAGTTCTTC.